Listed here are 9 T cell receptor beta chains from one sample, sequenced in a study of shared clonotypes between healthy human individuals (dated by TCRdb to 2018 to 2020). Libraries were prepared through the immunoSEQ multiplex PCR assay. The clones in this table, taken by TCRdb from immuneACCESS, are in-frame only. Not every clone is retained; where verified, under half of the shortfall comes from an unresolved V gene, and the cause of the rest is unknown. The sample contains approximately 2,000,000 clones, 85% to 95% of them found a single time. The top ten clonotypes cover around 0.4% of the sample. The material sequenced was naive CD4+ T cells from PBMCs. Per the publication, the cell subset or site label means: CD45RA+ positively selected. The source is a man between 18 and 35 years old in good health. Some clones in this sample may be carry-over from other donors' samples.

This sequence joins TRBV6-5 and TRBJ1-1; D is unclear. Deletions cut 7 bases from V and 5 bases from J, with 14 bases between. The CDR3 runs to 13 residues. CDR1 is MNHEY and CDR2 is SVGAGI in the germline V gene. The CDR3 DNA reads TGTGCCAGCACCAACGGCCCCGGTACTGAAGCTTTCTTT. Amino acid sequence: CASTNGPGTEAFF.

This clone has just one count. The chain couples TRBV28 to TRBJ1-1; TRBD1 might be the D (5 bases). CDR1 and CDR2 (germline): MDHEN, SYDVKM. With 3 bases removed from V and 8 bases from J, the gap between germline ends came to 13 bases. CDR3 size: 13 residues. The DNA for the CDR3 is TGTGCCAGCAGTTTTAGTACAGGAGCCGAAGCTTTCTTT. It codes for CASSFSTGAEAFF.

The chain uses TRBV11-2 and TRBJ1-3, with 8 bases that match TRBD1. Per germline, CDR1 SGHAT and CDR2 FQNNGV. Trimming took 5 bases from V and 7 from J; bases not matched to a gene: 10. The CDR3 extends over 15 amino acids. CDR3 loop: CASSLRGLQGNTIYF. CDR3 nucleotides: TGTGCCAGCAGCCTCAGGGGGCTCCAGGGGAACACCATATATTTT.

The CDR3 region is CASRAGSGAKEKLFF. The CDR3 coding sequence is TGTGCCAGCCGAGCCGGGTCGGGCGCGAAGGAAAAACTGTTTTTT. The chain links TRBV5-7 to TRBJ1-4; D gene ambiguous. TRBV5-7 is marked as an open reading frame, function uncertain. The V and J ends lost 7 bases and 8 bases respectively, with 21 bases between them. This CDR3 has 15 residues.

The chain couples TRBV7-3 to TRBJ2-2; D may be TRBD2 (5 bases). V lost 3 bases, J lost 1 base, and 12 bases lay in between. The germline V gene encodes CDR1 SGHTA and CDR2 FQGTGA. The CDR3 has 16 amino acids. The CDR3 loop reads CASSFVAPLNTGELFF. In nucleotides, the CDR3 is TGTGCCAGCAGCTTTGTAGCGCCCTTGAACACCGGGGAGCTGTTTTTT. The whole variable domain, filled in from reference TRBV7-3 and TRBJ2-2, reads GAGVSQTPSNKVTEKGKYVELRCDPISGHTALYWYRQSLGQGPEFLIYFQGTGAADDSGLPNDRFFAVRPEGSVSTLKIQRTERGDSAVYLCASSFVAPLNTGELFFGEGSRLTVL.

This clone was found once. This chain connects TRBV7-3 to TRBJ2-2; 8 positions agree with TRBD1. Germline V CDR1 and CDR2: SGHTA, FQGTGA. This CDR3 region has 17 residues. Trimming took 0 bases from V and 0 from J; bases not matched to a gene: 3. The CDR3 sequence is CASSLTRDRTNTGELFF. The DNA of the CDR3 is TGTGCCAGCAGCTTAACCCGGGACAGGACGAACACCGGGGAGCTGTTTTTT.

As for this clone: A much bigger clone sits one base away, suggesting this may be a read error. This CDR3 is also generated by other DNA sequences in the sample. The chain has TRBV7-9 and TRBJ2-1, with unresolved D. Germline CDR1 reads SEHNR; CDR2 reads FQNEAQ (reference sequence). Trimming shortened V by 5 bases and J by 3 bases, and 2 bases separated the two germline ends. This CDR3 has 11 residues. The CDR3 protein is CASSIYNEQFF. Here the CDR3 DNA reads TGTGCCAGCAGCATCTACAATGAGCAGTTCTTC.

The CDR3 nucleotides are TGTGCCAGCAGCTTAGGAGTTGTAGACTACACCTTC. Translating gives CASSLGVVDYTF. The rearrangement links TRBV7-2 to TRBJ1-2; D remains ambiguous. Germline V gene data show CDR1 as SGHTA and CDR2 as FQGNSA. This CDR3 is built from 12 residues. Trimming cost V 1 base and J 10 bases, with 10 bases left between them.

The chain links TRBV27 to TRBJ2-7, with D perhaps matching TRBD2 (6 bases). The CDR3 covers 14 residues. Trimming took 3 bases from V and 6 from J, leaving 15 bases between them. Looked up from germline, CDR1 is MNHEY and CDR2 is SMNVEV (reference sequence). CDR3 in amino acids: CASSLGTEGSEQYF. CDR3 coding DNA: TGTGCCAGCAGTTTGGGTACGGAGGGGTCCGAGCAGTACTTC.